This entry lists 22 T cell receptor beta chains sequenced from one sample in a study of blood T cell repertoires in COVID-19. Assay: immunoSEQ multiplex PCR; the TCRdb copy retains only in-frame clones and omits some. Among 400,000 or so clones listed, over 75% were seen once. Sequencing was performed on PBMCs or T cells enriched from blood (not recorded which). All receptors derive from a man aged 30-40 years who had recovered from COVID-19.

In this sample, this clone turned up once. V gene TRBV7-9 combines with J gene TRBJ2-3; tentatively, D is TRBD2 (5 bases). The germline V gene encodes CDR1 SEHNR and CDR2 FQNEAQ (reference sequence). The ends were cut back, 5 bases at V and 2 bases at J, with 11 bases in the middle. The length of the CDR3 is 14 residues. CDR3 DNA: TGTGCCAGCAGCGAAGGACTTACCACAGATACGCAGTATTTT. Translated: CASSEGLTTDTQYF.

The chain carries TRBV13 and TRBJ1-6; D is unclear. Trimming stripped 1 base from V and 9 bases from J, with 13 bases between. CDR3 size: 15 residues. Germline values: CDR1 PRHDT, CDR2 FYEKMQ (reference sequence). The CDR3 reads CASSLETAFGSPLHF. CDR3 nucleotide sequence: TGTGCCAGCAGCTTAGAAACCGCCTTCGGTTCACCCCTCCACTTT.

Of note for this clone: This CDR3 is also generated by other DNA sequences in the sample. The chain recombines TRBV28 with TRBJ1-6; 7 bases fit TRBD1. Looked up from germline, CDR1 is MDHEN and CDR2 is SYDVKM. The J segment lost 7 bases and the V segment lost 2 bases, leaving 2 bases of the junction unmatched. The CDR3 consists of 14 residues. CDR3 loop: CASSLAGGNSPLHF. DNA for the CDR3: TGTGCCAGCAGTTTAGCAGGGGGGAATTCACCCCTCCACTTT. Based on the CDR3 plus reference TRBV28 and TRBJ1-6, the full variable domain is DVKVTQSSRYLVKRTGEKVFLECVQDMDHENMFWYRQDPGLGLRLIYFSYDVKMKEKGDIPEGYSVSREKKERFSLILESASTNQTSMYLCASSLAGGNSPLHFGNGTRLTVT.

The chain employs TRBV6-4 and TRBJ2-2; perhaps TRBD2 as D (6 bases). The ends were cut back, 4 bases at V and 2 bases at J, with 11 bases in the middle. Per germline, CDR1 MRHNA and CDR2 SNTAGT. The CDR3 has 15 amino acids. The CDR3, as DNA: TGTGCCAGCAGTGCGAGCGGGTATAACACCGGGGAGCTGTTTTTT. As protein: CASSASGYNTGELFF.

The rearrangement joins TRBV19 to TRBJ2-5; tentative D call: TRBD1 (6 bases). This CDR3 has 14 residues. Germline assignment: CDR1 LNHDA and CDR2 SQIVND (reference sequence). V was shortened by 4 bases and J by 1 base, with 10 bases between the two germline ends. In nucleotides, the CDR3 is TGTGCCAGTAGTACAGGACAGCTCCAAGAGACCCAGTACTTC. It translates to CASSTGQLQETQYF. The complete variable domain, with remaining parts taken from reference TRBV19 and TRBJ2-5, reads DGGITQSPKYLFRKEGQNVTLSCEQNLNHDAMYWYRQDPGQGLRLIYYSQIVNDFQKGDIAEGYSVSREKKESFPLTVTSAQKNPTAFYLCASSTGQLQETQYFGPGTRLLVL.

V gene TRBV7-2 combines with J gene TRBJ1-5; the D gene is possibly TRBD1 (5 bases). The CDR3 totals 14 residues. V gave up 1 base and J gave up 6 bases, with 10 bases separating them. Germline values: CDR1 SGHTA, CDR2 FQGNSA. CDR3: CASSLDRLGQPQHF. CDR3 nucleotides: TGTGCCAGCAGCTTAGACAGGTTGGGTCAGCCCCAGCATTTT.

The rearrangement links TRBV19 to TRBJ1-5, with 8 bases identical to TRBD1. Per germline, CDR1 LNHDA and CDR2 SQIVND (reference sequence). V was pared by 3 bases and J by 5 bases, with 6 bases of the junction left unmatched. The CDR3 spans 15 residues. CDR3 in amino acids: CASSMGRGPDQPQHF. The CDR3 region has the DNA TGTGCCAGTAGTATGGGCAGGGGGCCCGATCAGCCCCAGCATTTT.

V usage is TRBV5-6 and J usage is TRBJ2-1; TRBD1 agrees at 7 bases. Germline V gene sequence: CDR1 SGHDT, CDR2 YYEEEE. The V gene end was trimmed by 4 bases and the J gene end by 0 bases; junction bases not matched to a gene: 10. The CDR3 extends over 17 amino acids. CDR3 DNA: TGTGCCAGCAGCACTAACCTGGGACAGCGCTCCTACAATGAGCAGTTCTTC. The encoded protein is CASSTNLGQRSYNEQFF.

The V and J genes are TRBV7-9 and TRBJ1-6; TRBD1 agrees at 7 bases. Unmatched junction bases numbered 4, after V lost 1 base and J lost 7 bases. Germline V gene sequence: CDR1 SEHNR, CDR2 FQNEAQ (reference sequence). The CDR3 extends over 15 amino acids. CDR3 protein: CASSLGQGQNSPLHF. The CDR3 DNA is TGTGCCAGCAGCTTAGGACAGGGACAGAATTCACCCCTCCACTTT.

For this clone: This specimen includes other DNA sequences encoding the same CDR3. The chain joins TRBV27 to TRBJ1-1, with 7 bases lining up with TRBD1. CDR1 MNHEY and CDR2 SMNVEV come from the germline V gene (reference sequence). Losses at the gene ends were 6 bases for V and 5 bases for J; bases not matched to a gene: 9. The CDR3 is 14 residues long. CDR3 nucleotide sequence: TGTGCCAGCAGCCTTAGGGGGCGCGGAACTGAAGCTTTCTTT. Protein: CASSLRGRGTEAFF.

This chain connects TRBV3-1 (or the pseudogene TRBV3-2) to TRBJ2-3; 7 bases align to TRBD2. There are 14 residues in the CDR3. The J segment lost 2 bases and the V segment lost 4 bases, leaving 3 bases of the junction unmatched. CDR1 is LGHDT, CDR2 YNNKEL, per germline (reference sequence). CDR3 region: CASSPSGDTDTQYF. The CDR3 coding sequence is TGTGCCAGCAGCCCTAGCGGTGACACAGATACGCAGTATTTT.

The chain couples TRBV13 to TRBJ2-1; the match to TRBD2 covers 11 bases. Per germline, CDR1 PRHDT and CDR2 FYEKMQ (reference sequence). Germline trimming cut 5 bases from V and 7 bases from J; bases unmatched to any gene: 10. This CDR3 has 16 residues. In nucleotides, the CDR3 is TGTGCCAGCAGCCCCCCCCGGGGACTAGCGGAGAATGAGCAGTTCTTC. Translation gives CASSPPRGLAENEQFF.

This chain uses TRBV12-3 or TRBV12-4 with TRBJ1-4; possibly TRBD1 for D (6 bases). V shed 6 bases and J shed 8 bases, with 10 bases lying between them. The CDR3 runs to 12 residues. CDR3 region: CASRWGGEKLFF. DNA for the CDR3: TGTGCCAGCAGATGGGGGGGCGAAAAACTGTTTTTT.

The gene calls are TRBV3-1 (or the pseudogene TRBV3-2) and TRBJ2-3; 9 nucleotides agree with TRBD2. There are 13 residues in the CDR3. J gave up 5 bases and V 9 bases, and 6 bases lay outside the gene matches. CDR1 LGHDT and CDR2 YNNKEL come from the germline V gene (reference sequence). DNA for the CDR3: TGTGCCAGTAGCGGGAGACTGGGAGATACGCAGTATTTT. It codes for CASSGRLGDTQYF.

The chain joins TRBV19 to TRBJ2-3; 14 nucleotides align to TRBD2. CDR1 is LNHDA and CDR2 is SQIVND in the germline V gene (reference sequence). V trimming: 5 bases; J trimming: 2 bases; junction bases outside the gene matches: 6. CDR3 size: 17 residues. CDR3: CASSPRLAGGITDTQYF. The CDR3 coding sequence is TGTGCCAGTAGTCCCCGACTAGCGGGAGGGATCACAGATACGCAGTATTTT.

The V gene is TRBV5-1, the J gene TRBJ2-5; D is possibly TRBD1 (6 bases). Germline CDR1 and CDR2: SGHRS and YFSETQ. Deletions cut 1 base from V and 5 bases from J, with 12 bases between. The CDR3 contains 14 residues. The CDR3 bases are TGCGCCAGCAGCTTGACAGGGTGGGGGGAGACCCAGTACTTC. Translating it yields CASSLTGWGETQYF.

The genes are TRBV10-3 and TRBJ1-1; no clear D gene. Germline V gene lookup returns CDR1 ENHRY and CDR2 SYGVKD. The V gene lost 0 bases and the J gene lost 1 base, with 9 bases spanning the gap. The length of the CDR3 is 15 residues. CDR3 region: CAISESVDKNTEAFF. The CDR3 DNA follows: TGTGCCATCAGTGAGTCCGTTGACAAGAACACTGAAGCTTTCTTT.

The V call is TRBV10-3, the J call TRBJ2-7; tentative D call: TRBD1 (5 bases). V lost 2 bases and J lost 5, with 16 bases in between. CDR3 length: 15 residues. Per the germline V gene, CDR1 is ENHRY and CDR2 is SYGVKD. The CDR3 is CAISEPGIVIHEQYF. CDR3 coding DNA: TGTGCCATCAGTGAGCCAGGGATTGTAATTCACGAGCAGTACTTC.

In DNA, the CDR3 is TGTGCCACCAGCAAAACCGGGACTAGCGGGGTAGGAGAGACCCAGTACTTC. Translating it yields CATSKTGTSGVGETQYF. The rearrangement joins TRBV15 to TRBJ2-5; 13 positions agree with TRBD2. V was pared by 4 bases and J by 4 bases, with 9 bases of the junction left unmatched. Looked up from germline, CDR1 is LNHNV and CDR2 is YYDKDF (reference sequence). CDR3 size: 17 residues.

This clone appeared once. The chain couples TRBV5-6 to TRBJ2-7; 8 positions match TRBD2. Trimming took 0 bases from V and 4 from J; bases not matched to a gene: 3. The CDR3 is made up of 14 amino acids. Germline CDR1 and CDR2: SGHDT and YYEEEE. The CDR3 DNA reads TGTGCCAGCAGCTTGGCTCTAGCGGGTTACGAGCAGTACTTC. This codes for CASSLALAGYEQYF.

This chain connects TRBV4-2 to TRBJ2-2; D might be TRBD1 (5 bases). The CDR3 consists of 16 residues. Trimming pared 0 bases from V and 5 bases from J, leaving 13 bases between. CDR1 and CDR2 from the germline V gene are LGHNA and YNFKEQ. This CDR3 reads CASSQDFPGLTGELFF. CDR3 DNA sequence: TGTGCCAGCAGCCAAGATTTCCCAGGGTTAACCGGGGAGCTGTTTTTT.

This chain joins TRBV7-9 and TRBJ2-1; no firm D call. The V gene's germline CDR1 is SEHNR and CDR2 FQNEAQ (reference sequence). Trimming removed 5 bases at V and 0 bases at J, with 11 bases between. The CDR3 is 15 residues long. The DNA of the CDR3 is TGTGCCAGCAGCCACCCGAGGTTCTCCTACAATGAGCAGTTCTTC. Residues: CASSHPRFSYNEQFF.